Detailed here is one T cell receptor (beta chain). V was clipped by 4 bases and J by 6 bases; unmatched bases: 7. The length of the CDR3 is 15 residues. CDR1 is SGHDT and CDR2 is YYEEEE in the germline V gene. The table came from immunoSEQ multiplex PCR; TCRdb's copy has only in-frame clones and leaves some out. The sample contains 200,000 to 250,000 clones, around nine tenths of which appear only once. These data originate in a study of blood T cell repertoires in COVID-19. Study summary: PBMCs, B-cell-depleted T cells, or T cells provided the cDNA or gDNA that made up the material.

The sample consisted of PBMCs or T cells enriched from blood (not recorded which). This TCR was sampled from a woman in her 50s with acute COVID-19. This chain uses TRBV5-6 with TRBJ2-7, with TRBD2 matching 13 bases. CDR3 sequence: CASSPGLAGELEQYF. CDR3 bases: TGTGCCAGCAGCCCAGGACTAGCGGGAGAGCTCGAGCAGTACTTC.